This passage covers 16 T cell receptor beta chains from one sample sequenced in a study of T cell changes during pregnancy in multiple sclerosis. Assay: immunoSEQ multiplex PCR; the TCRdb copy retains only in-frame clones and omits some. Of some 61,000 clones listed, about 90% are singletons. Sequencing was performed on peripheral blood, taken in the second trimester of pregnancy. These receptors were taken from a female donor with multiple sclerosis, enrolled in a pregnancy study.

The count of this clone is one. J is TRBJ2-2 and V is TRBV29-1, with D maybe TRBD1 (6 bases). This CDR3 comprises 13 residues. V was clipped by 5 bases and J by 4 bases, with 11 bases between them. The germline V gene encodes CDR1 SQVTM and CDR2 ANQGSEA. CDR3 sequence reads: CSVIQGPTGELFF. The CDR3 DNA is TGCAGCGTTATCCAGGGGCCCACCGGGGAGCTGTTTTTT.

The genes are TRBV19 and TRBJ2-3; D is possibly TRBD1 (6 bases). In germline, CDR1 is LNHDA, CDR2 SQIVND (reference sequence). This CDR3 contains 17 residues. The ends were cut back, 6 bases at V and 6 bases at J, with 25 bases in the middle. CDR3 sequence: CASSEGDRRLIGDTQYF. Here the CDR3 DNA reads TGTGCCAGTAGCGAGGGGGACCGACGCCTTATAGGGGATACGCAGTATTTT. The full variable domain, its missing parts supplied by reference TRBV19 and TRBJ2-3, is DGGITQSPKYLFRKEGQNVTLSCEQNLNHDAMYWYRQDPGQGLRLIYYSQIVNDFQKGDIAEGYSVSREKKESFPLTVTSAQKNPTAFYLCASSEGDRRLIGDTQYFGPGTRLTVL.

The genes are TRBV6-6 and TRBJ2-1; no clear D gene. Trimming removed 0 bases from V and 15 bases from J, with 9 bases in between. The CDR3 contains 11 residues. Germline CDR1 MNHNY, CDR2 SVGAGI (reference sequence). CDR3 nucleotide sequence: TGTGCCAGCAGTTACTCGAAAAGAGTGTTCTTC. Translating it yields CASSYSKRVFF.

The CDR3 nucleotides read TGTGCCAGCTCACGGGGACTAGCGGACCTCCGGGAGACCCAGTACTTC. Protein sequence: CASSRGLADLRETQYF. The J gene is TRBJ2-5, the V gene TRBV18, with 11 bases identical to TRBD2. This CDR3 region has 16 residues. CDR1 is KGHSH and CDR2 is LQKENI in the germline V gene. The junction had 9 bases not matched to a gene; V was cut back by 4 bases and J by 5 bases.

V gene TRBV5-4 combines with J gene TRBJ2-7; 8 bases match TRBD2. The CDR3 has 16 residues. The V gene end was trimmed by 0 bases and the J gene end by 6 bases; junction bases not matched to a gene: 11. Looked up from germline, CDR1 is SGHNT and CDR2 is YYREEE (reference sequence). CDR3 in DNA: TGTGCCAGCAGCTTGGCGGGAGGGCAGGGGATGGGCGAGCAGTACTTC. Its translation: CASSLAGGQGMGEQYF.

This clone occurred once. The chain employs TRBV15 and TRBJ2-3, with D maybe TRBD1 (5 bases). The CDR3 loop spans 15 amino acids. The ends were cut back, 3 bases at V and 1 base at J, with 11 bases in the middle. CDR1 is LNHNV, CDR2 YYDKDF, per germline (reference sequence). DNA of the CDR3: TGTGCCACCAGCAGGGGAACAGGTCGCACAGATACGCAGTATTTT. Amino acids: CATSRGTGRTDTQYF.

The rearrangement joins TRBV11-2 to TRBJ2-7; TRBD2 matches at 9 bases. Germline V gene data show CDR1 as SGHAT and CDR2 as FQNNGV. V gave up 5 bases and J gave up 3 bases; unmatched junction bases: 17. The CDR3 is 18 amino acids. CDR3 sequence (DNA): TGTGCCAGCAGCCTACGACCTAGACCTAGCGGGGAAAACTACGAGCAGTACTTC. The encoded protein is CASSLRPRPSGENYEQYF.

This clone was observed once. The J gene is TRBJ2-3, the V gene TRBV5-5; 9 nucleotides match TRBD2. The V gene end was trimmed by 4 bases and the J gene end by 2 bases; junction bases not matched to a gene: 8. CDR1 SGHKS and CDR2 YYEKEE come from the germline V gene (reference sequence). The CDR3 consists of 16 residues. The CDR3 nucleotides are TGTGCCAGCAGCCTGATGGCGGGGGGGGACACAGATACGCAGTATTTT. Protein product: CASSLMAGGDTDTQYF.

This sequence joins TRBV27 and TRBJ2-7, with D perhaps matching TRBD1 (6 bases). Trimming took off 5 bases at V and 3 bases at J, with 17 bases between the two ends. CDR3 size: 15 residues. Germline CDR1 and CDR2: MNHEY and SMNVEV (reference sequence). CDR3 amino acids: CASSPIPRGDYEQYF. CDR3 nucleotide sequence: TGTGCCAGCAGTCCGATCCCCAGGGGAGACTACGAGCAGTACTTC.

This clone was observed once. CDR3 bases: TGTGCCAGTAGTATACCGCGAAGGGGCACCTATGGCTACACCTTC. It specifies CASSIPRRGTYGYTF. The chain employs TRBV19 and TRBJ1-2, with a possible D match to TRBD1 (5 bases). In germline, CDR1 is LNHDA, CDR2 SQIVND (reference sequence). Trimming took off 2 bases at V and 4 bases at J, with 14 bases between the two ends. This CDR3 contains 15 residues.

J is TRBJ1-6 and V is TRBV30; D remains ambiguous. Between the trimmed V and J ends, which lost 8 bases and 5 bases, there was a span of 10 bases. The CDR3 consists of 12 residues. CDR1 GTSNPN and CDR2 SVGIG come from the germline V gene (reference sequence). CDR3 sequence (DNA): TGTGCCCTTCACCGAGATAATTCACCCCTCCACTTT. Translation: CALHRDNSPLHF.

The CDR3 DNA sequence: TGCGCCAGCAGCCAATCACTAGCGGGGGGCTACAATGAGCAGTTCTTC. Its translation: CASSQSLAGGYNEQFF. The chain is built from TRBV4-1 and TRBJ2-1, with TRBD2 matching 12 bases. The V gene end was trimmed by 2 bases and the J gene end by 3 bases; junction bases not matched to a gene: 2. The CDR3 extends over 16 amino acids. Germline V gene lookup returns CDR1 MGHRA and CDR2 YSYEKL.

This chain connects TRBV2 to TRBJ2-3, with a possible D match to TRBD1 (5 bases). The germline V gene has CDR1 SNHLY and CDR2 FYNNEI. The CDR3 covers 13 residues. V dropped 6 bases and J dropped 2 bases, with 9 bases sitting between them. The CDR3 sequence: CASRNGATDTQYF. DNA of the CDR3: TGTGCCAGCAGAAATGGGGCCACAGATACGCAGTATTTT.

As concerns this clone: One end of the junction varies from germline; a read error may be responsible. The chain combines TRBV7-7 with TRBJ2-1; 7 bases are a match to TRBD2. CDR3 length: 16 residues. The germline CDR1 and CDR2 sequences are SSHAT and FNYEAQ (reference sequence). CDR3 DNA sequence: TGTGCTAGCAGCTTAACGACTAGCATGTCATACAATGAGCAGTTCTTC. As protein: CASSLTTSMSYNEQFF.

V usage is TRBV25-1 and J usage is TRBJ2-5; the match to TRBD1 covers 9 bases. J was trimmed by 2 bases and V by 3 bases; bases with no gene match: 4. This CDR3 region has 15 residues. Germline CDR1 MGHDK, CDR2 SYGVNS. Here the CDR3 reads CASSDPGTGQETQYF. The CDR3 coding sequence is TGTGCCAGCAGTGACCCGGGGACAGGGCAAGAGACCCAGTACTTC.

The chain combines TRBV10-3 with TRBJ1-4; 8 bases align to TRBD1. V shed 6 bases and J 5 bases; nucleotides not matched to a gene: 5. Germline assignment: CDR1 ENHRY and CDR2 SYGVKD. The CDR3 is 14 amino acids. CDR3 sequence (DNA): TGTGCCATCAGGCCGGGACAGGCGAATGAAAAACTGTTTTTT. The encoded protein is CAIRPGQANEKLFF.